The clone carrying this TCR beta chain was detected only a few times. CDR1 and CDR2 from the germline V gene are MNHEY and SVGAGI. V lost 5 bases and J 3 bases, leaving 8 bases between the germline ends. The CDR3 covers 14 residues. The data are from a study of blood T cells in healthy people across ages. Together with a sample-barcoded 5' primer, a J-beta primer mix was included in a second PCR lasting about 6 to 12 cycles. TCRdb used MiXCR to reprocess the 5' RACE reads, holding one entry per CDR3 protein. The sample contains hundreds of thousands of distinct CDR3 sequences, under 55% of which appear only once.

The chain has TRBV6-5 and TRBJ1-6; D is possibly TRBD1 (5 bases). This clonotype originated in a man older than 75 in good health. The sample taken for sequencing was blood. CDR3: CASSRQIYNSPLHF. The CDR3 DNA reads as TGTGCCAGCAGTCGACAGATCTATAATTCACCCCTCCACTTT.